This entry is about one TCR beta chain. The target antigen is unknown. The CDR3 loop spans 15 amino acids. After removal of 1 base from V and 0 bases from J, the junction contained 1 base not matched to a gene. The germline V gene has CDR1 SGHTA and CDR2 FQGNSA. With the Oncomine TCR Beta short-read assay, DNA from cultured CD4+ T cells was sequenced. TCRdb called the PCR reads again in MiXCR, with one record for every CDR3 protein. The sample includes about 14,000 distinct CDR3 sequences, around 55% of them seen just once. The record originates from a study of vaccination and CD4 T cells after COVID-19. Treatment defined: roughly 10-day PBMC culture with coronavirus spike peptide pools or control peptides (ViraFEST assay).

Sequencing was performed on CD4+ T cells from blood, cultured in vitro, taken before SARS-CoV-2 vaccination. The source of this sequence is a human donor who had recovered from COVID-19. This chain uses TRBV7-2 with TRBJ1-1, with 8 bases aligning to TRBD1. The CDR3 DNA sequence: TGTGCCAGCAGCTTAGAGGGACAGGTGAACACTGAAGCTTTCTTT. Residues: CASSLEGQVNTEAFF.